A selection of T cell receptor beta chains follows, all from one sample in a study of blood T cells in healthy people across ages. Using its own MiXCR run on the 5' RACE reads, TCRdb lists one record per CDR3 protein. Of about 600,000 distinct CDR3 sequences in the sample, around half were seen once. The sample taken for sequencing was blood. All receptors derive from a man of 80 years or more in good health. Both conserved end residues are part of each CDR3. Fields, in order: J gene, clone size, V gene, CDR3 protein. Expanded clones are given a class, and other clones once, few, many or no size at all.

TRBJ2-1 | - | TRBV9 | CASSERDRGIEQFF
TRBJ1-2 | - | TRBV3-1 | CASSRMGGDRNYGYTF
TRBJ2-5 | - | TRBV20-1 | CSAPEAGRETQYF
TRBJ2-4 | - | TRBV6-5 | CAGSYGVRLAKNIQYF
TRBJ1-2 | - | TRBV12-3/TRBV12-4 | CASSSHRDGTNYGYTF
TRBJ2-5 | - | TRBV7-8 | CASSLVIDGETQYF
TRBJ2-7 | - | TRBV20-1 | CRGSPHRDPLGYEQYF
TRBJ1-1 | once | TRBV20-1 | CSARDPGMPEAFF
TRBJ2-7 | few | TRBV9 | CASSGKRERSEQYF
TRBJ1-5 | - | TRBV18 | CASSPNQGGSGNQPQHF
TRBJ2-1 | few | TRBV20-1 | CSAPSGDEQFF
TRBJ2-1 | few | TRBV7-2 | CASSLHHRVWNEQFF
TRBJ2-3 | few | TRBV7-9 | CASSFTLADTQYF
TRBJ2-2 | few | TRBV2 | CASNAGANTGELFF
TRBJ2-7 | - | TRBV7-9 | CASSPWSGLLNEQYF
TRBJ2-3 | - | TRBV10-1 | CASSESGQGGGTDTQYF
TRBJ1-4 | once | TRBV4-3 | CASSQDTTQGNEKLFF
TRBJ1-2 | - | TRBV7-2 | CASRLPGYGYTF
TRBJ2-7 | few | TRBV7-9 | CASSPSRGYEQYF
TRBJ2-5 | - | TRBV29-1 | CSMRPGGHFSQYF
TRBJ1-2 | - | TRBV25-1 | CASSWGIYYGYTF
TRBJ2-3 | - | TRBV25-1 | CASSEGLAGTDTQYF
TRBJ2-5 | - | TRBV7-9 | CASVYRDRNEQYF
TRBJ1-4 | - | TRBV20-1 | CSARDTGSTNEKLFF
TRBJ2-1 | few | TRBV4-3 | CASSQDTGTTPFF
TRBJ2-7 | - | TRBV5-1 | CASSWYGQGADEQYF
TRBJ2-7 | few | TRBV5-1 | CASRRGSGQGDHEQYF
TRBJ2-7 | few | TRBV5-1 | CASRWEADSYEQYF